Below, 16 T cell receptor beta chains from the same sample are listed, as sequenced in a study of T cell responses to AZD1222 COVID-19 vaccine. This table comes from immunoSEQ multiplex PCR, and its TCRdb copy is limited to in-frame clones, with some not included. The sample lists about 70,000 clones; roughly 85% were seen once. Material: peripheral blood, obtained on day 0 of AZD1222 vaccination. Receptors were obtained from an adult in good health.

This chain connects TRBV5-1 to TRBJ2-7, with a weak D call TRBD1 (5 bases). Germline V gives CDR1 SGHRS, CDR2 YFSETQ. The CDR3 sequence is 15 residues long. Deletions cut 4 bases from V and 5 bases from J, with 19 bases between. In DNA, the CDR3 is TGCGCCAGCAGCCAGGAAGGGTTGGGGCGAAACGAGCAGTACTTC. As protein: CASSQEGLGRNEQYF.

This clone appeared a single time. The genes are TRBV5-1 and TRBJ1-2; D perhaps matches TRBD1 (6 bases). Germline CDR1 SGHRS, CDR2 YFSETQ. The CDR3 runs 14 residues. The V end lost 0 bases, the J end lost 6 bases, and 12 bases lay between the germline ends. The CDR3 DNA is TGCGCCAGCAGCTTGGACAGGGAAGATAATGGCTACACCTTC. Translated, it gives CASSLDREDNGYTF.

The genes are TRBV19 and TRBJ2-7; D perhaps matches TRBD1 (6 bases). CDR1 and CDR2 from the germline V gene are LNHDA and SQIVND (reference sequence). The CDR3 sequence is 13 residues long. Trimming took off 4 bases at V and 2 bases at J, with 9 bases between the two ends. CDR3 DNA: TGTGCCAGTAGTACAGGGGCTGCCTACGAGCAGTACTTC. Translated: CASSTGAAYEQYF.

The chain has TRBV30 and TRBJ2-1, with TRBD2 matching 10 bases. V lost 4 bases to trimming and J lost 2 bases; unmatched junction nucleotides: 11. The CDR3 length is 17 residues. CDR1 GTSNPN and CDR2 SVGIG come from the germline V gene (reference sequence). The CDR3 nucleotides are TGTGCCTGGACCTCCCTACGGACTAGCGGAGCCTACAATGAGCAGTTCTTC. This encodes CAWTSLRTSGAYNEQFF. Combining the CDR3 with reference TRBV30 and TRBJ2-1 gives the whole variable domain SQTIHQWPATLVQPVGSPLSLECTVEGTSNPNLYWYRQAAGRGLQLLFYSVGIGQISSEVPQNLSASRPQDRQFILSSKKLLLSDSGFYLCAWTSLRTSGAYNEQFFGPGTRLTVL.

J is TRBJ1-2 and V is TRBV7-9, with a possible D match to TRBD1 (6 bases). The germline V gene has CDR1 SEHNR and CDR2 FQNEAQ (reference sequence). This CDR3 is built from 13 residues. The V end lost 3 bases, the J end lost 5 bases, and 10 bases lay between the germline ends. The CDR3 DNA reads TGTGCCAGCAGCTTGGGGGGCAGTTATGGCTACACCTTC. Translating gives CASSLGGSYGYTF.

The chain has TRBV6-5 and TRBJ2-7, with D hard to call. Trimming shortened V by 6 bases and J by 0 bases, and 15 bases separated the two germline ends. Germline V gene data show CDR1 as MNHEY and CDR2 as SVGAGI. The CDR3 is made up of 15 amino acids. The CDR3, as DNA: TGTGCCAGCAGACCCTCCGGACGGTACTCCTACGAGCAGTACTTC. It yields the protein CASRPSGRYSYEQYF.

DNA for the CDR3: TGTGCCTGGAGTTTGGGGGGGGCCACTGAAGCTTTCTTT. It encodes CAWSLGGATEAFF. The chain has TRBV30 and TRBJ1-1; maybe TRBD1 (6 bases). Per the germline V gene, CDR1 is GTSNPN and CDR2 is SVGIG (reference sequence). Trimming removed 2 bases from V and 4 bases from J, with 11 bases in between. The length of the CDR3 is 13 residues. The variable domain in full, completed from reference TRBV30 and TRBJ1-1, reads SQTIHQWPATLVQPVGSPLSLECTVEGTSNPNLYWYRQAAGRGLQLLFYSVGIGQISSEVPQNLSASRPQDRQFILSSKKLLLSDSGFYLCAWSLGGATEAFFGQGTRLTVV.

CDR3 in DNA: TGTGCCGGGGGACTAGAGATGTACGAGCAGTACTTC. Translated, it gives CAGGLEMYEQYF. This chain connects TRBV6-5 to TRBJ2-7; TRBD2 aligns across 8 bases. V lost 11 bases to trimming and J lost 4 bases; unmatched junction nucleotides: 7. CDR3 size: 12 residues. In germline, CDR1 is MNHEY, CDR2 SVGAGI.

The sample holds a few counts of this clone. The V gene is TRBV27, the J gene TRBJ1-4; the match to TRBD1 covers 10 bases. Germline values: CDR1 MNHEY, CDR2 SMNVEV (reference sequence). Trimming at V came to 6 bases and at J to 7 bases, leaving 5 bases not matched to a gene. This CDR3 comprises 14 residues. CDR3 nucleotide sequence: TGTGCCAGCAGGACCGGGACAGGGGTTGAAAAACTGTTTTTT. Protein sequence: CASRTGTGVEKLFF.

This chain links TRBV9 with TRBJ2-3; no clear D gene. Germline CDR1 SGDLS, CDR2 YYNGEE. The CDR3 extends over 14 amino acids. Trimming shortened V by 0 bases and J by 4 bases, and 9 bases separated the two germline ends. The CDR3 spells CASSVAPPPDTQYF. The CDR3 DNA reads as TGTGCCAGCAGCGTAGCTCCCCCCCCAGATACGCAGTATTTT.

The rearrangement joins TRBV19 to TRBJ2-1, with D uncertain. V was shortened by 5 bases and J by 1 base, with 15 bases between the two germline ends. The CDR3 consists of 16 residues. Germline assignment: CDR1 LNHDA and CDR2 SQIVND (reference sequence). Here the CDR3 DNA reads TGTGCCAGTAGTGCGCAGATTATCGTTTCCTACAATGAGCAGTTCTTC. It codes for CASSAQIIVSYNEQFF.

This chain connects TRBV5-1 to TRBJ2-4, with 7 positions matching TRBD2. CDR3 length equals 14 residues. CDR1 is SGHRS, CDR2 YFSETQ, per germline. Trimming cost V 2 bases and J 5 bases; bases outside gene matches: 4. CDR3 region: CASSLGGRQNIQYF. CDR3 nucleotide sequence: TGCGCCAGCAGCTTAGGCGGGAGACAAAACATTCAGTACTTC.

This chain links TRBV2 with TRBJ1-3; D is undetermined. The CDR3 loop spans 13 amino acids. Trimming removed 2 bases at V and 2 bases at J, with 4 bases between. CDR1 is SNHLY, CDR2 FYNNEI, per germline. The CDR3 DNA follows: TGTGCCAGCAGTGAAACAGCTGGAAACACCATATATTTT. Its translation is CASSETAGNTIYF. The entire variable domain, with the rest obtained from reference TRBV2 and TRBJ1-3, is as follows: EPEVTQTPSHQVTQMGQEVILRCVPISNHLYFYWYRQILGQKVEFLVSFYNNEISEKSEIFDDQFSVERPDGSNFTLKIRSTKLEDSAMYFCASSETAGNTIYFGEGSWLTVV.

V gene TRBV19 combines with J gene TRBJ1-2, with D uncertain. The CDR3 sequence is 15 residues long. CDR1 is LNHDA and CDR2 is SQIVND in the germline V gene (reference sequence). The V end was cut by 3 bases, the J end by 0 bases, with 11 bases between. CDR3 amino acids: CASSILSGPNYGYTF. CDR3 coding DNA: TGTGCCAGTAGTATCCTCTCCGGCCCTAACTATGGCTACACCTTC.

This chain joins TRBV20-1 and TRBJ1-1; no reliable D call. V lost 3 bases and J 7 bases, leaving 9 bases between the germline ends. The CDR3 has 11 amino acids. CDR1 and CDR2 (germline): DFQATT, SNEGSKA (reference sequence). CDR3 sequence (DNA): TGCAGTGCTAGGCAAAAGTTTGAAGCTTTCTTT. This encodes CSARQKFEAFF.

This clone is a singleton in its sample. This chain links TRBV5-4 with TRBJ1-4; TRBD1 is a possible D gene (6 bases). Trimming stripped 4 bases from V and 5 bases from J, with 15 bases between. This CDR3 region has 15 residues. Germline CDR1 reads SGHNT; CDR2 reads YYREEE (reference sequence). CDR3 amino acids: CASSQLGGGNEKLFF. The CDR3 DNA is TGTGCCAGCAGCCAATTGGGAGGGGGAAATGAAAAACTGTTTTTT.